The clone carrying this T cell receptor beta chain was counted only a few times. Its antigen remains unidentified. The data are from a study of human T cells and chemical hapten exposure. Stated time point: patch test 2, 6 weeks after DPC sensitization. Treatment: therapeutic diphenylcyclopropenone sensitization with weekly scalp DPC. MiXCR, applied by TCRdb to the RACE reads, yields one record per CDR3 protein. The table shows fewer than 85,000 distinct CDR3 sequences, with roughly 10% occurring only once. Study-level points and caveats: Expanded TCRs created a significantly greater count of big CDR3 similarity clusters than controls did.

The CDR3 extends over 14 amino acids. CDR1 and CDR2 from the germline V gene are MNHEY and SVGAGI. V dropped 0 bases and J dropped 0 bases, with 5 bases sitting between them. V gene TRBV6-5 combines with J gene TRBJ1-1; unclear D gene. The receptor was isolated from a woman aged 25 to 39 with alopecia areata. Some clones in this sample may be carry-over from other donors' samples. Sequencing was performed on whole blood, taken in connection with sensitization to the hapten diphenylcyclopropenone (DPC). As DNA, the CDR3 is TGTGCCAGCAGTTACTCAGGCGTGAACACTGAAGCTTTCTTT. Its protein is CASSYSGVNTEAFF.